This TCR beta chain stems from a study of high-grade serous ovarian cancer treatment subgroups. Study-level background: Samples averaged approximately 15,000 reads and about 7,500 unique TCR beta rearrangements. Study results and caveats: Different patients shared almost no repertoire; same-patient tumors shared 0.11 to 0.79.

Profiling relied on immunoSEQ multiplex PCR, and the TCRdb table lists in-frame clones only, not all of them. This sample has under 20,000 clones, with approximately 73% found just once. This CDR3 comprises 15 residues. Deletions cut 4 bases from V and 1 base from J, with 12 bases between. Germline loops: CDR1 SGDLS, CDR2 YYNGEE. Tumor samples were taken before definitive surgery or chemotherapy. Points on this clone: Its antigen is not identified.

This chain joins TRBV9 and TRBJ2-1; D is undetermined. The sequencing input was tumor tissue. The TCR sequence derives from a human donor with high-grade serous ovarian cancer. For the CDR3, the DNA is TGTGCCAGCAGCCCGCACGTTGGATCCTACAATGAGCAGTTCTTC. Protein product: CASSPHVGSYNEQFF.